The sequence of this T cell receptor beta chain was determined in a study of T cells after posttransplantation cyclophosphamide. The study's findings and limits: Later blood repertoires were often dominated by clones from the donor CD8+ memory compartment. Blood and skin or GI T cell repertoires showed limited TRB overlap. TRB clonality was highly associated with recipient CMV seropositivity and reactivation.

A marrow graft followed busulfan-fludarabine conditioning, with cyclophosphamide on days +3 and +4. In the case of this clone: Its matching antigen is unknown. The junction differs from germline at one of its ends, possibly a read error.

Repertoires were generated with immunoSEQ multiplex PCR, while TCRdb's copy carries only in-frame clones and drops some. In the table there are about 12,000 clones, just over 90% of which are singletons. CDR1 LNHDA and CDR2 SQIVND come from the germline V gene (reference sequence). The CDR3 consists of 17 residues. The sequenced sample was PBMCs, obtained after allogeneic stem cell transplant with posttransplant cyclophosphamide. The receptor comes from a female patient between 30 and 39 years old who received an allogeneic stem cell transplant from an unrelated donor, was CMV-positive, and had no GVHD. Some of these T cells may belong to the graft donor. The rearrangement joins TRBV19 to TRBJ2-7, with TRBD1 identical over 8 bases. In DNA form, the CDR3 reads TGTGCCAGTAGTTTAGATGGCAGGGGGCTTCCTCCCTACGAGCAGTACTTC. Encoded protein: CASSLDGRGLPPYEQYF.